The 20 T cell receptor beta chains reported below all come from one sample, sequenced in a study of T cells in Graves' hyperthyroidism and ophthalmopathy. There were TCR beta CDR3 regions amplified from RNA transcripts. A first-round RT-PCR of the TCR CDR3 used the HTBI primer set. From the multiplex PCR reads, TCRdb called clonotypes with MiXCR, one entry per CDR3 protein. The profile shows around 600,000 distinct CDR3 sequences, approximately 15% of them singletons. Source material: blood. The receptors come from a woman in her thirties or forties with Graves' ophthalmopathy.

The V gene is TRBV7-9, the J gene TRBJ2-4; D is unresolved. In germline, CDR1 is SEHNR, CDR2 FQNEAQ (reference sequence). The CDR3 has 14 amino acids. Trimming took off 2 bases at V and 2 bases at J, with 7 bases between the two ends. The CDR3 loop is CASSLTISKNIQYF. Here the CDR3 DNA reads TGTGCCAGCAGCTTAACGATCTCCAAAAACATTCAGTACTTC.

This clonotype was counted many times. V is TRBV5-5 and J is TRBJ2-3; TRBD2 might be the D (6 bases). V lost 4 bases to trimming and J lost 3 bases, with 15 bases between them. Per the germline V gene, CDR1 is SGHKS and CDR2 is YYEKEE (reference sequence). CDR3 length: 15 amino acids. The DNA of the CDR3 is TGTGCCAGCAGCGGCCGGGACTTCATTACAGATACGCAGTATTTT. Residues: CASSGRDFITDTQYF.

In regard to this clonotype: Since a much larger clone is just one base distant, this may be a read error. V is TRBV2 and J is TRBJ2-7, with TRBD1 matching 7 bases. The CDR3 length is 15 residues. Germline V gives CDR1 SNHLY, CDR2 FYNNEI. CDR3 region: CASRDPGQRSCEQYF. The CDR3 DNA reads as TGTGCCAGCAGGGACCCGGGACAGAGGTCCTGCGAGCAGTACTTC.

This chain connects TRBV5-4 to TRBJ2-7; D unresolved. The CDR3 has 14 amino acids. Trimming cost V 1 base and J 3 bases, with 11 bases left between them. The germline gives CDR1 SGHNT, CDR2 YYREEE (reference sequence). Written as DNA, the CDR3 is TGTGCCAGCAGCTTGCCTGGGATTGGCTACGAGCAGTACTTC. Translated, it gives CASSLPGIGYEQYF.

As DNA, the CDR3 is TGTGCCAGCAGCCAAGGATGGACAGCGAACACCGGGGAGCTGTTTTTT. Protein product: CASSQGWTANTGELFF. The chain carries TRBV3-1 and TRBJ2-2; D is possibly TRBD1 (6 bases). The V gene lost 1 base and the J gene lost 0 bases, with 9 bases spanning the gap. This CDR3 has 16 residues. Germline V gene data show CDR1 as LGHDT and CDR2 as YNNKEL (reference sequence).

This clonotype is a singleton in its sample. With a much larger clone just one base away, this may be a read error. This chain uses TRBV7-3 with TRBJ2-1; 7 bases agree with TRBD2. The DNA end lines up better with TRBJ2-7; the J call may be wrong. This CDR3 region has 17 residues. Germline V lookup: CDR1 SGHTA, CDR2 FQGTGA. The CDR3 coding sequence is TGTGCCAGCAGCTCCCAGGCGGTCGGGAGGATTCACAATGAGCAGTACTTC. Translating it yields CASSSQAVGRIHNEQYF.

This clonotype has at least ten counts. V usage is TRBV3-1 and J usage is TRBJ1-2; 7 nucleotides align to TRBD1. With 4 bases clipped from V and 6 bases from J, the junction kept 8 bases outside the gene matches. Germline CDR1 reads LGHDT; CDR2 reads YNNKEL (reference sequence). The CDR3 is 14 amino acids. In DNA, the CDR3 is TGTGCCAGCAGCCCAGGGACAGATCGGCATGGCTACACCTTC. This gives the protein CASSPGTDRHGYTF.

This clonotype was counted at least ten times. This CDR3 is CASTLGTRFHNEQFF. The CDR3, as DNA: TGTGCCAGCACCCTCGGGACTAGGTTCCACAATGAGCAGTTCTTC. V is TRBV7-9 and J is TRBJ2-1; TRBD2 agrees at 8 bases. Germline-derived CDR1 and CDR2 are SEHNR and FQNEAQ (reference sequence). J lost 5 bases, V lost 7 bases, and 10 bases had no gene match. This CDR3 is built from 15 residues.

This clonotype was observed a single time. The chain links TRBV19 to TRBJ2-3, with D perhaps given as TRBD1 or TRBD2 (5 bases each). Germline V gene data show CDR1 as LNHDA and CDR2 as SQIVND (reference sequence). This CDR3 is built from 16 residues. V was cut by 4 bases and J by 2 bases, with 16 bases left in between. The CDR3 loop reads CASSSPWGRDTDTQYF. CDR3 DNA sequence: TGTGCCAGTAGTAGCCCCTGGGGGAGAGACACAGATACGCAGTATTTT.

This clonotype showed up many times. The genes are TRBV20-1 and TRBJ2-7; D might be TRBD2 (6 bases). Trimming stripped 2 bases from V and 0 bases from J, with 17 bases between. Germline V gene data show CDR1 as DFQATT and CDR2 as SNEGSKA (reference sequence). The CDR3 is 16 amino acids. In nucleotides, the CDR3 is TGCAGTGCTAGACCCATGGGGGGTTTAAGCTCCTACGAGCAGTACTTC. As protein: CSARPMGGLSSYEQYF.

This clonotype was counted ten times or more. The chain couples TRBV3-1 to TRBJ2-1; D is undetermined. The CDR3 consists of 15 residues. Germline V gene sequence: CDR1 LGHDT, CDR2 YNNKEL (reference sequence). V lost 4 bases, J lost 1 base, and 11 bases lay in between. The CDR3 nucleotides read TGTGCCAGCAGCCGTAGACGGATTTCCTACAATGAGCAGTTCTTC. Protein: CASSRRRISYNEQFF.

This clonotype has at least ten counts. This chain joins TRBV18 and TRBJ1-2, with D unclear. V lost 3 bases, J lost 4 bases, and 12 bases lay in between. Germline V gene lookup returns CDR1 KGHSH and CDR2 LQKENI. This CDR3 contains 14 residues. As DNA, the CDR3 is TGTGCCAGCTCACCGGGCAGAGGAGGCTATGGCTACACCTTC. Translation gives CASSPGRGGYGYTF.

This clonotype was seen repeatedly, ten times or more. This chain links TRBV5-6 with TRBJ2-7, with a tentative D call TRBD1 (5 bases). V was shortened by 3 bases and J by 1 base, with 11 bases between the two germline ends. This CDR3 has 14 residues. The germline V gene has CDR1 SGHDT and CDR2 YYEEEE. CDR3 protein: CASSYLPGSYEQYF. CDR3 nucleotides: TGTGCCAGCAGCTACTTGCCAGGGTCCTACGAGCAGTACTTC.

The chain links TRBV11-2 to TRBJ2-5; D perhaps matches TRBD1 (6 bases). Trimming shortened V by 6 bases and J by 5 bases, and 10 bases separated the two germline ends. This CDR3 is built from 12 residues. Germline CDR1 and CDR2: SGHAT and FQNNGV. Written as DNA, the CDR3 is TGTGCCAGCAGAGCACAGGGTGAGACCCAGTACTTC. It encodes CASRAQGETQYF.

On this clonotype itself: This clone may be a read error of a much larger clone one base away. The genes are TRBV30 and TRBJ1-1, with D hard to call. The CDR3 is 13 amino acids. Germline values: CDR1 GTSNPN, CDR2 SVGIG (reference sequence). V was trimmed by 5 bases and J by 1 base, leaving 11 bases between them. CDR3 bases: TGTGCCTGGGACACGGTAGGGAACACTGAAGCTTTCTTT. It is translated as CAWDTVGNTEAFF.

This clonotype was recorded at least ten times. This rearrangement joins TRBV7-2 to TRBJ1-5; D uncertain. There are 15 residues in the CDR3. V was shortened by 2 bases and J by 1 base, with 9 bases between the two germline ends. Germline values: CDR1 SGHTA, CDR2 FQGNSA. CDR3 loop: CASSLRGRSNQPQHF. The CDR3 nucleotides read TGTGCCAGCAGCTTACGAGGAAGGAGCAATCAGCCCCAGCATTTT. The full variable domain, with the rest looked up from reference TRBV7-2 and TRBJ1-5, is GAGVSQSPSNKVTEKGKDVELRCDPISGHTALYWYRQSLGQGLEFLIYFQGNSAPDKSGLPSDRFSAERTGGSVSTLTIQRTQQEDSAVYLCASSLRGRSNQPQHFGDGTRLSIL.

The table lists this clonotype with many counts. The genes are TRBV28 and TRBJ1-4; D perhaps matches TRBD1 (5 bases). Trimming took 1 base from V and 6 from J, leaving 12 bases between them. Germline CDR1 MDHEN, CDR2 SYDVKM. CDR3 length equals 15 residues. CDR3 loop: CASSLSDNRDEKLFF. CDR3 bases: TGTGCCAGCAGTTTATCGGACAATAGGGATGAAAAACTGTTTTTT.

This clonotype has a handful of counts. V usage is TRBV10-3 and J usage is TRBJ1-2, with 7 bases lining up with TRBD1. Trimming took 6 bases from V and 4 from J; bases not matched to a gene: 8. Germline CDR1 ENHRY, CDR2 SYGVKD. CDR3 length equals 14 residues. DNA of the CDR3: TGTGCCATCAGCCGGGACAGAGACGTCTATGGCTACACCTTC. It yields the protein CAISRDRDVYGYTF.

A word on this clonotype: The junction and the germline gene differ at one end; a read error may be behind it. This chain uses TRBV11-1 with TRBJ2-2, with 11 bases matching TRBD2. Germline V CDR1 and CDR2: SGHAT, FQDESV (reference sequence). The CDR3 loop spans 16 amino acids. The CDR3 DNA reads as TGTGCCAGCAGCTTTGGGACTAGCGGTCTTACCGGGGAGCCGTTTTTT. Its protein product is CASSFGTSGLTGEPFF.

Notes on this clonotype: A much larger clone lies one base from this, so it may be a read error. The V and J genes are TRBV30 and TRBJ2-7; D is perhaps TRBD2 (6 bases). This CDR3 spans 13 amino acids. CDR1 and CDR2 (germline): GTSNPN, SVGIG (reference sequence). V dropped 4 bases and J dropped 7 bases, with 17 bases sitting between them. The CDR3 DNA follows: TGTGCCTGGACCGTGTTTAGTGGGGGGGAGCAGTACTTC. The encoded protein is CAWTVFSGGEQYF.